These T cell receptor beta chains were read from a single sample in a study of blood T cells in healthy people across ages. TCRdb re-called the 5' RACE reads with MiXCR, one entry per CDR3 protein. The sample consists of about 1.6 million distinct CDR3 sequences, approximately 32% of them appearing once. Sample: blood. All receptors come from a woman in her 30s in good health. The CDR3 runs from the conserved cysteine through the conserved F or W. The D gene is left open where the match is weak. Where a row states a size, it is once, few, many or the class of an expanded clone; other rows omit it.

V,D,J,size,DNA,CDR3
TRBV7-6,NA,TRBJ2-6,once,TGTGCCAGCAGCTACTCTCACCGGGGGGCGCCCCTTGATTACTGGGCCAACGTCCTGACTTTC,CASSYSHRGAPLDYWANVLTF
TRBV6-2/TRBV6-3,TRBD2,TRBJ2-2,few,TGTGCCAGCAGTTACTCTGACCCGGGGGGGCTGTTTTTT,CASSYSDPGGLFF
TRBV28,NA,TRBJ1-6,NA,TGTGCCAGCAGTTTACGACGGCTCTATAATTCACCCCTCCACTTT,CASSLRRLYNSPLHF
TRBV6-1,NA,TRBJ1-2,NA,TGTGCCAGCAGTGAAGCTAAGGGGAGCTATGGCTACACCTTC,CASSEAKGSYGYTF
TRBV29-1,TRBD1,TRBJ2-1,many,TGCAGCGTTGAAACGGGACAGTCAGACTCCTACAATGAGCAGTTCTTC,CSVETGQSDSYNEQFF
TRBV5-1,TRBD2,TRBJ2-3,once,TGCGCCAGCAGCCTCCCAGCGGGGCGATCAGATACGCAGTATTTT,CASSLPAGRSDTQYF
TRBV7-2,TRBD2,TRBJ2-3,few,TGTGCCAGCAGCAGACGACTAGCGGGGGGGGATACGCAGTATTTT,CASSRRLAGGDTQYF
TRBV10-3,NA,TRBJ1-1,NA,TGTGCCATCAGTGAGGTGGCAGCTAATGAAGCTTTCTTT,CAISEVAANEAFF
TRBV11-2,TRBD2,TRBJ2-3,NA,TGTGCCAGCAGCTTATCCCCAAGCGGGGGAAAAAATACGCAGTATTTT,CASSLSPSGGKNTQYF
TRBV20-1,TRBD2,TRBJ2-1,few,TGCAGTGCTAGCCCACACCCGGGACTAGCGTCTGAGCAGTTCTTC,CSASPHPGLASEQFF
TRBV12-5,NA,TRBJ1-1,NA,TGTGCTAGTGGTGGGGAGCCAAACACTGAAGCTTTCTTT,CASGGEPNTEAFF
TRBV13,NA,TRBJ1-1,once,TGTGCCAGCAGGGAGACAGTTCTGAACACTGAAGCTTTCTTT,CASRETVLNTEAFF
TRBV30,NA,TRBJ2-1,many,TGTGCCTGGGGTTATCAGGGGAGGGATGAGCAGTTCTTC,CAWGYQGRDEQFF
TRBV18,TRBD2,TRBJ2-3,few,TGTGCCAGCTCACTTCGAGAGTCTAGCGGATACACAGATACGCAGTATTTT,CASSLRESSGYTDTQYF
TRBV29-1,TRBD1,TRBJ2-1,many,TGCAGCGTTGTGGACAGGGGGCCGCTCAATGAGCAGTTCTTC,CSVVDRGPLNEQFF
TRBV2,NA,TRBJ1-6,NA,TGTGCCAGCACCTCCCTGGACATAGGGCACCTCCACTTT,CASTSLDIGHLHF
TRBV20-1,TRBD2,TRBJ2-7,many,TGCAGTGCGGGGCTAGCGGGGCCCACCTACGAGCAGTACTTC,CSAGLAGPTYEQYF
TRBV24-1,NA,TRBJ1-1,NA,TGTGCCACCCACAAAGAGCAGTACAACTACATGAACACTGAAGCTTTCTTT,CATHKEQYNYMNTEAFF
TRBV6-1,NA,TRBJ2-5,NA,TGTGCCAGCAACGCACAGGGAACCCAAGAGACCCAGTACTTC,CASNAQGTQETQYF
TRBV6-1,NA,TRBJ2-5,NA,TGTGCCAGCAGTGAAGCTCCTCTTCCGGCCCAGTACTTC,CASSEAPLPAQYF
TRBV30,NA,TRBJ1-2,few,TGTGCCTGGAGTAGCTGGATCCGGGAGGTTAGCTATGGCTACACCTTC,CAWSSWIREVSYGYTF
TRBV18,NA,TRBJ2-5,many,TGTGCCAGCTCACCAGGCACCAGGAAAGAGACCCAGTACTTC,CASSPGTRKETQYF
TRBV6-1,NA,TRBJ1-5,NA,TGTGCCAGCAGTGAAGCCACTGGGCGCAATCAGCCCCAGCATTTT,CASSEATGRNQPQHF
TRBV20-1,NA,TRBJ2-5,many,TGCAGTGCTAGAGATTCCCGGCTAGCGAACCAAGAGACCCAGTACTTC,CSARDSRLANQETQYF
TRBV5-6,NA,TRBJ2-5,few,TGTGCCAGCAGCTTCGGAGCCCAAGAGACCCAGTACTTC,CASSFGAQETQYF
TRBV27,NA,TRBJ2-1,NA,TGTGCCAGCACCCGGGGGGCTACCACAGGCAATGAGCAGTTCTTC,CASTRGATTGNEQFF
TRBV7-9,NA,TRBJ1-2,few,TGTGCCAGCCCCTTAGAGTCCAGTGACTATGGCTACACCTTC,CASPLESSDYGYTF
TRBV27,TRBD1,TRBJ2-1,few,TGTGCCAGCCCGGACAGGGGGCTCCCCCTCTTTTACAATGAGCAGTTCTTC,CASPDRGLPLFYNEQFF
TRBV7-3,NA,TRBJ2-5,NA,TGTGCCAGCAGCTTGATGCCGACTCCGTCAGGAGAGACCCAGTACTTC,CASSLMPTPSGETQYF
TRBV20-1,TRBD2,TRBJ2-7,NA,TGCAGTGCTCCGGGACTAGCGGGGGGCCACTCCTACGAGCAGTACTTC,CSAPGLAGGHSYEQYF
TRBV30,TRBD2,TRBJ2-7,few,TGTGCCTGGAGTGAGACTAGCGGTCCCTACGAGCAGTACTTC,CAWSETSGPYEQYF
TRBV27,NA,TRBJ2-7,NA,TGTGCCAGCAAAGGAGAGGGGTCCTACGAGCAGTACTTC,CASKGEGSYEQYF
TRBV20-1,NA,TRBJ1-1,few,TGCAGTGCTAGAGATAGTGGGGGGAACACTGAAGCTTTCTTT,CSARDSGGNTEAFF
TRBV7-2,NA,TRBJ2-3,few,TGTGCCAGCAGCCTCAGACGCCCCGCCTCAGATACGCAGTATTTT,CASSLRRPASDTQYF
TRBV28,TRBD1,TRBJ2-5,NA,TGTGCCAGCAGTAGGACAGGTTGGTTCCAAGAGACCCAGTACTTC,CASSRTGWFQETQYF
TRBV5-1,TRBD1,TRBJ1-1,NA,TGCGCCAGCAGCTTCACAGGGGGCTCGGGTACTGAAGCTTTCTTT,CASSFTGGSGTEAFF
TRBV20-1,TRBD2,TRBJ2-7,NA,TGCAGTGCTAGGGGGGGACTAGCGGGAGTTTACGAGCAGTACTTC,CSARGGLAGVYEQYF
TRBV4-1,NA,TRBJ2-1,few,TGCGCCAGCAGCCAAGGAAACTGGCAGTTCTTC,CASSQGNWQFF
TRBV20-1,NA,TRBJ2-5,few,TGCAGTGCTGTCGGGACATCGAGGGGAGAGACCCAGTACTTC,CSAVGTSRGETQYF
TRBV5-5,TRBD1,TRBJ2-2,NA,TGTGCCAGCAGCCTGACAGGGATCGGCGGGGAGCTGTTTTTT,CASSLTGIGGELFF
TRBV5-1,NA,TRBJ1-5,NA,TGCGCCAGCAGCTTGGATCCAATGGCTAGGGAAAATCAGCCCCAGCATTTT,CASSLDPMARENQPQHF
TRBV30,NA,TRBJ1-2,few,TGTGCCTGGAGTCGCACCGGGACACAACACGGGGTTGGCTACACCTTC,CAWSRTGTQHGVGYTF
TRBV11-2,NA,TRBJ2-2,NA,TGTGCCAGCATCAATCGGGGACATACAAACACCGGGGAGCTGTTTTTT,CASINRGHTNTGELFF
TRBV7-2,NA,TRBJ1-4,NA,TGTGCCAGCAGCTTTCCGGGGTTGGAAAAAAAACTGTTTTTT,CASSFPGLEKKLFF
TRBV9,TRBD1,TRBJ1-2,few,TGTGCCAGCAGCGGAACCCGGGACAGGGGAGGAGGCTACACCTTC,CASSGTRDRGGGYTF
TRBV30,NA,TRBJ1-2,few,TGTGCCTGGAGTGGGGAGTATAACTATGGCTACACCTTC,CAWSGEYNYGYTF
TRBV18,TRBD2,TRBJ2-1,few,TGTGCCAGCTCACCCTCGGGAGGGAGCAATGAGCAGTTCTTC,CASSPSGGSNEQFF
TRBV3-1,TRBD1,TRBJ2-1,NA,TGTGCCAGCAGCCAAGATTGGGGACAGGGCAATGAGCAGTTCTTC,CASSQDWGQGNEQFF
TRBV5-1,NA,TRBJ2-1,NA,TGCGCCAGCCGGTATTCTGGGGGTGAGCAGTTCTTC,CASRYSGGEQFF
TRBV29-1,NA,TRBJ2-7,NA,TGCAGCCCCGCGCGGGATTACGGGCAGTACTTC,CSPARDYGQYF
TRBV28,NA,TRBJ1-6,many,TGTGCCAGCAGTTTACGTTTGGCAGGGAGCTATAATTCACCCCTCCACTTT,CASSLRLAGSYNSPLHF
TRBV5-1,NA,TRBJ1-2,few,TGCGCCAGCAGCTTGGCCCCACAGGGAAACTATGGCTACACCTTC,CASSLAPQGNYGYTF